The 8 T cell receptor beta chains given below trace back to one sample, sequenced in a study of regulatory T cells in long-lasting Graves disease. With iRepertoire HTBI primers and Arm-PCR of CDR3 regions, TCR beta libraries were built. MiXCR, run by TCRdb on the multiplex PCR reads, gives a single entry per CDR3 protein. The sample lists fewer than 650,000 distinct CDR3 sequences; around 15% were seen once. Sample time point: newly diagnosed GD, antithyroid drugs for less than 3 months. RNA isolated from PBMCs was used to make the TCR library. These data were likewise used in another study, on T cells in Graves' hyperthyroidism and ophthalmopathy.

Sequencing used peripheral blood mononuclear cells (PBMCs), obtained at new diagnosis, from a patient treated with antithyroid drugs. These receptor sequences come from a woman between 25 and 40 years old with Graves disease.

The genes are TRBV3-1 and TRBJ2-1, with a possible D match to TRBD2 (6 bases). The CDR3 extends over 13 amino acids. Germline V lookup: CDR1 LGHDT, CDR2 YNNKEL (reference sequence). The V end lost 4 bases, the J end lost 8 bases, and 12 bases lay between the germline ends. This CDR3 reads CASSRFTSYEQFF. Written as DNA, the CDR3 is TGTGCCAGCAGCCGTTTTACTAGCTATGAGCAGTTCTTC.

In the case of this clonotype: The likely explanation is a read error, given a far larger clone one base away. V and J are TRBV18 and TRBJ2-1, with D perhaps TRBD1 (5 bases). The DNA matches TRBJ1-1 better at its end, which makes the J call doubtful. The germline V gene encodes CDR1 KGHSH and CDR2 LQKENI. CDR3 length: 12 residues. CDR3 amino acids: CASSPQDTDAFF. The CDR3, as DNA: TGTGCCAGCTCACCCCAGGACACTGATGCTTTCTTT.

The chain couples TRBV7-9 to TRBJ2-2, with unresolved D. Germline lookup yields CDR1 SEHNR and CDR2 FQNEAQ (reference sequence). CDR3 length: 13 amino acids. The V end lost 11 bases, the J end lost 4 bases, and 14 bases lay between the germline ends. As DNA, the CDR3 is TGTGCCGCAAGAGCGTTAGGCACCGGGGAGCTGTTTTTT. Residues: CAARALGTGELFF.

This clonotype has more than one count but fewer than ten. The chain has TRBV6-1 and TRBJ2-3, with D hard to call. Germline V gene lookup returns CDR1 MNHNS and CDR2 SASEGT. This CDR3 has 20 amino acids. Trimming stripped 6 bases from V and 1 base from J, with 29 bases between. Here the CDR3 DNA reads TGTGCCAGCAGCCCAAAGTATGGTTTCGAAGGCTTCCTGGGCACAGATACGCAGTATTTT. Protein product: CASSPKYGFEGFLGTDTQYF.

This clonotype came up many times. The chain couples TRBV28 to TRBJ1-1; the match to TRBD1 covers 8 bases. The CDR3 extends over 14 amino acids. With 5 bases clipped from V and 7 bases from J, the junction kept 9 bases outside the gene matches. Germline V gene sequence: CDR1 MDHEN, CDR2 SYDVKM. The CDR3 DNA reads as TGTGCCAGCAGTGAACAGGGGGGAGTGAGTGAAGCTTTCTTT. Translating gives CASSEQGGVSEAFF.

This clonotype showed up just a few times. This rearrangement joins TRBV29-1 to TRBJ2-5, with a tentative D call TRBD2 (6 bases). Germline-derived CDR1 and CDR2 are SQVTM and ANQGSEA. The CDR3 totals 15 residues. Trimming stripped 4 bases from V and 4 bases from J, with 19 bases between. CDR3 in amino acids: CSVGGRRLGGETQYF. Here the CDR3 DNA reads TGCAGCGTTGGGGGGAGACGGTTGGGGGGAGAGACCCAGTACTTC.

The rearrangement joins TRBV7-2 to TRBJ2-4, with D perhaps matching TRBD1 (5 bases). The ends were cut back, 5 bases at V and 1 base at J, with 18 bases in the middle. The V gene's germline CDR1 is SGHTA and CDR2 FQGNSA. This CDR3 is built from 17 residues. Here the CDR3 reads CASSTPRGPGAKNIQYF. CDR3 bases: TGTGCCAGCAGCACCCCTAGAGGTCCAGGGGCCAAAAACATTCAGTACTTC.

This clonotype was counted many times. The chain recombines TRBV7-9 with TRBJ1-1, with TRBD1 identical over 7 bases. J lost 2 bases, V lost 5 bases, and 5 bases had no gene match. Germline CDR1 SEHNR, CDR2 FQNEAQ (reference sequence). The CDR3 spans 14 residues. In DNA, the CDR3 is TGTGCCAGCAGCCTGGGACAGCCAAACACTGAAGCTTTCTTT. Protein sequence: CASSLGQPNTEAFF.